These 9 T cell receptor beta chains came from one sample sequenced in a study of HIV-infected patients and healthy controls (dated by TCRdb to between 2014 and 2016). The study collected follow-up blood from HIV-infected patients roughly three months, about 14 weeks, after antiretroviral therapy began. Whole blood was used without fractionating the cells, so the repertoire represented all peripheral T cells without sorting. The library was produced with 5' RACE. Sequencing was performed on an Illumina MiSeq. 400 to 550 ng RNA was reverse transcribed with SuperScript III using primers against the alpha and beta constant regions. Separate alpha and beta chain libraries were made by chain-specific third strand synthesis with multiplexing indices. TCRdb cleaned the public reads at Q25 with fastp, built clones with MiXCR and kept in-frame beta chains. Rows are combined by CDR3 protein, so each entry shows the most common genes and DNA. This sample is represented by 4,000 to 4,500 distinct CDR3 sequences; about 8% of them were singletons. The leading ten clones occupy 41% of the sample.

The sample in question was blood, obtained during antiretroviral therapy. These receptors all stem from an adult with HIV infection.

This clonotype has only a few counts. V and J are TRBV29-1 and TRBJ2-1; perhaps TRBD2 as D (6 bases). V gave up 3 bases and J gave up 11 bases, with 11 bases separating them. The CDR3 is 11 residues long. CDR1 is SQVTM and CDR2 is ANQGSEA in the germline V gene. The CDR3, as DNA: TGCAGCGTTGAGCGGGGACCGAAGCAGTTCTTC. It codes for CSVERGPKQFF.

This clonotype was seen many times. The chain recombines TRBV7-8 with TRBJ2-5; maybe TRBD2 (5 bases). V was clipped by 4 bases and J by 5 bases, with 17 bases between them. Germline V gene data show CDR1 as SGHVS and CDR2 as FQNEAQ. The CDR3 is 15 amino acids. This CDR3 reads CASSYTTGSGETQYF. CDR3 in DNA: TGTGCCAGCAGCTACACAACGGGGTCGGGGGAGACCCAGTACTTC.

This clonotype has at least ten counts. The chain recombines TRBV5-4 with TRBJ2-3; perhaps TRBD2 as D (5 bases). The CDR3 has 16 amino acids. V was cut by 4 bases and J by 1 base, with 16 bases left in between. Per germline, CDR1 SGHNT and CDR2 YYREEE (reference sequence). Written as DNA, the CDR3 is TGTGCCAGCAGCCCCGGACTTGCTTGGGGCACAGATACGCAGTATTTT. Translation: CASSPGLAWGTDTQYF. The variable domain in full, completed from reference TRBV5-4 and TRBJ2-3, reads ETGVTQSPTHLIKTRGQQVTLRCSSQSGHNTVSWYQQALGQGPQFIFQYYREEENGRGNFPPRFSGLQFPNYSSELNVNALELDDSALYLCASSPGLAWGTDTQYFGPGTRLTVL.

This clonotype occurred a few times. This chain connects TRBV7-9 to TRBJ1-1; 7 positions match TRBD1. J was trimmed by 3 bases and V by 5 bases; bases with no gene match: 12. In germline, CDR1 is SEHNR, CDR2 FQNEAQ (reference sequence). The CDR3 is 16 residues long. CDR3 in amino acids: CASSLTDRRGYTEAFF. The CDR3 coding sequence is TGTGCCAGCAGCCTGACGGACAGGAGGGGTTACACTGAAGCTTTCTTT.

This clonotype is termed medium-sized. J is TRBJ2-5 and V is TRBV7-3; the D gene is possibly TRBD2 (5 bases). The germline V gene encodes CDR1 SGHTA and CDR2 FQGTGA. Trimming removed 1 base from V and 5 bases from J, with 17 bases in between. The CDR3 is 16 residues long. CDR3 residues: CASSLNTVMGEETQYF. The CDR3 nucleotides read TGTGCCAGCAGCTTAAATACTGTAATGGGAGAGGAGACCCAGTACTTC. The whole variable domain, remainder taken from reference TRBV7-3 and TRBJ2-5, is GAGVSQTPSNKVTEKGKYVELRCDPISGHTALYWYRQSLGQGPEFLIYFQGTGAADDSGLPNDRFFAVRPEGSVSTLKIQRTERGDSAVYLCASSLNTVMGEETQYFGPGTRLLVL.

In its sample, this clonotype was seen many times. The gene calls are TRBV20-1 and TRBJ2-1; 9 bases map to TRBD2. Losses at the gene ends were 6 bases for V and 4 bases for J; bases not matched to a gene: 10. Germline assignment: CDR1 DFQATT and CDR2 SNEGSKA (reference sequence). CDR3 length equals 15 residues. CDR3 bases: TGCAGTGCAACCTCTAGCGGGGAGGGTTACAATGAGCAGTTCTTC. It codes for CSATSSGEGYNEQFF.

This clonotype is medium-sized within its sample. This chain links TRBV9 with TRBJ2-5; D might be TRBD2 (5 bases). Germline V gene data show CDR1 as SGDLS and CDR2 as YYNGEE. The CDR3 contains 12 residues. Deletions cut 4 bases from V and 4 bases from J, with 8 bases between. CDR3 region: CASSTRGETQYF. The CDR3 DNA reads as TGTGCCAGCAGCACCCGGGGAGAGACCCAGTACTTC.

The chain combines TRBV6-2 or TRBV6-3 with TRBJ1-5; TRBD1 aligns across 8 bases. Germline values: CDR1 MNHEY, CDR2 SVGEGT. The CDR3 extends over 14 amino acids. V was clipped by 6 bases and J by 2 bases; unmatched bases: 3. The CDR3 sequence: CASRQGVGNQPQHF. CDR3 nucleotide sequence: TGTGCCAGCAGACAGGGGGTGGGCAATCAGCCCCAGCATTTT.

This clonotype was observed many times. The CDR3 DNA reads TGTGCCAGCATGAGGGAAGGTGGTTCAGATACGCAGTATTTT. It specifies CASMREGGSDTQYF. The chain joins TRBV2 to TRBJ2-3; D might be TRBD2 (5 bases). Germline loops: CDR1 SNHLY, CDR2 FYNNEI. CDR3 length: 14 amino acids. V lost 7 bases to trimming and J lost 4 bases, with 15 bases between them. The variable domain in full, completed from reference TRBV2 and TRBJ2-3, reads EPEVTQTPSHQVTQMGQEVILRCVPISNHLYFYWYRQILGQKVEFLVSFYNNEISEKSEIFDDQFSVERPDGSNFTLKIRSTKLEDSAMYFCASMREGGSDTQYFGPGTRLTVL.